This T cell receptor beta chain was retrieved from a study of response to subunit inactivated influenza vaccine. Notes on the study in general: Authors proposed each seasonal influenza vaccination draws in few new T cells.

TCRdb called the RT-PCR reads again in MiXCR, with one record for every CDR3 protein. The profile shows about 780,000 distinct CDR3 sequences, around 20% of them singletons. Points on this clonotype: The antigen remains undetermined.

With V trimmed by 0 bases and J by 0 bases, 3 bases remained unmatched. The CDR3 consists of 16 residues. The germline V gene encodes CDR1 MGHRA and CDR2 YSYEKL. Material: PBMCs from blood, obtained roughly 5 days after vaccination. The chain links TRBV4-1 to TRBJ2-3, with 7 nucleotides matching TRBD2. This TCR was sampled from a man aged 45-60 years who received an inactivated influenza vaccine. The CDR3: CASSQEGTISTDTQYF. The CDR3 nucleotides read TGCGCCAGCAGCCAAGAAGGGACTATTAGCACAGATACGCAGTATTTT.